The 8 T cell receptor beta chains in this list originate from one sample, sequenced in a study of blood T cell repertoires in COVID-19. Profiled with immunoSEQ multiplex PCR; TCRdb holds only in-frame clones, not every one. The table has around 140,000 clones, under 90% seen once. The sample comprised peripheral blood. The receptors shown here come from a human donor in a cohort sampled during active COVID-19.

This chain uses TRBV5-5 with TRBJ1-4, with TRBD1 identical over 7 bases. The length of the CDR3 is 15 residues. The germline gives CDR1 SGHKS, CDR2 YYEKEE (reference sequence). V was pared by 2 bases and J by 3 bases, with 4 bases of the junction left unmatched. CDR3 sequence: CASSLQGKANEKLFF. In DNA, the CDR3 is TGTGCCAGCAGCTTACAGGGGAAAGCTAATGAAAAACTGTTTTTT.

This sequence joins TRBV20-1 and TRBJ2-7; TRBD1 agrees at 7 bases. Germline V gene lookup returns CDR1 DFQATT and CDR2 SNEGSKA (reference sequence). The CDR3 consists of 14 residues. V was clipped by 3 bases and J by 4 bases; unmatched bases: 9. The CDR3 DNA sequence: TGCAGTGCTAGTCCAGGGGGTACCTCATACGAGCAGTACTTC. This encodes CSASPGGTSYEQYF.

Of note for this clone: Other DNA sequences from this sample encode an identical CDR3 as well. The J gene is TRBJ2-7, the V gene TRBV27, with 12 bases that match TRBD2. CDR1 and CDR2 from the germline V gene are MNHEY and SMNVEV (reference sequence). J lost 3 bases, V lost 5 bases, and 5 bases had no gene match. This CDR3 contains 15 residues. This chain's CDR3 is CASSPLTSGSYEQYF. CDR3 nucleotide sequence: TGTGCCAGCAGTCCGTTGACTAGCGGGAGCTACGAGCAGTACTTC.

This chain links TRBV6-2 or TRBV6-3 with TRBJ2-7; D unresolved. Deletions cut 2 bases from V and 2 bases from J, with 10 bases between. CDR1 is MNHEY and CDR2 is SVGEGT in the germline V gene. The CDR3 contains 14 residues. The CDR3 spells CASSYRGPAYEQYF. The CDR3 coding sequence is TGTGCCAGCAGTTACAGAGGCCCGGCCTACGAGCAGTACTTC.

This chain connects TRBV9 to TRBJ1-2; 8 bases align to TRBD1. Germline loops: CDR1 SGDLS, CDR2 YYNGEE. CDR3 length equals 16 residues. Losses at the gene ends were 0 bases for V and 4 bases for J; bases not matched to a gene: 8. The CDR3 DNA is TGTGCCAGCAGCGTAGGGCAGGGGGCGGGGGCCTATGGCTACACCTTC. Its protein product is CASSVGQGAGAYGYTF.

CDR3 loop: CASSYSGTGAEYEQYF. CDR3 sequence (DNA): TGTGCCAGCAGTTACTCTGGGACAGGGGCAGAATACGAGCAGTACTTC. This chain joins TRBV6-5 and TRBJ2-7; 10 nucleotides match TRBD1. Germline-derived CDR1 and CDR2 are MNHEY and SVGAGI. V lost 0 bases to trimming and J lost 4 bases; unmatched junction nucleotides: 6. The CDR3 extends over 16 amino acids.

The chain joins TRBV5-4 to TRBJ2-7; the match to TRBD1 covers 8 bases. CDR3 length equals 14 residues. Losses at the gene ends were 2 bases for V and 2 bases for J; bases not matched to a gene: 3. The germline gives CDR1 SGHNT, CDR2 YYREEE (reference sequence). CDR3 DNA sequence: TGTGCCAGCAGCTTCAGGGGGCCCACCTACGAGCAGTACTTC. It yields the protein CASSFRGPTYEQYF.

This sequence joins TRBV5-1 and TRBJ2-3; 7 nucleotides agree with TRBD2. The CDR3 contains 16 residues. V lost 0 bases, J lost 0 bases, and 4 bases stayed unmatched. Per germline, CDR1 SGHRS and CDR2 YFSETQ. Here the CDR3 reads CASSLEGGRSTDTQYF. The CDR3 DNA follows: TGCGCCAGCAGCTTGGAGGGCGGGAGAAGCACAGATACGCAGTATTTT.